These 14 T cell receptor beta chains were sequenced from one sample in a study of cytomegalovirus exposure and HLA in healthy donors. The primer mix had 60 Vbeta and 13 Jbeta primers. Profiled with immunoSEQ multiplex PCR; TCRdb holds only in-frame clones, not every one. Of around 96,000 clones listed, 60% to 80% were seen once; the top ten hold 3.2%. The sequenced sample consisted of PBMCs. Every receptor here comes from a man in his 60s in good health and CMV-seronegative.

The chain is built from TRBV5-1 and TRBJ2-5, with a possible D match to TRBD2 (5 bases). Germline-derived CDR1 and CDR2 are SGHRS and YFSETQ. The CDR3 spans 14 residues. V lost 3 bases, J lost 4 bases, and 13 bases lay in between. The DNA of the CDR3 is TGCGCCAGCAGCTCCAACATGGGGAGAGAGACCCAGTACTTC. This translates into CASSSNMGRETQYF. Supplemented by reference TRBV5-1 and TRBJ2-5, the full variable domain reads KAGVTQTPRYLIKTRGQQVTLSCSPISGHRSVSWYQQTPGQGLQFLFEYFSETQRNKGNFPGRFSGRQFSNSRSEMNVSTLELGDSALYLCASSSNMGRETQYFGPGTRLLVL.

V is TRBV6-5 and J is TRBJ2-7, with 8 bases aligning to TRBD2. CDR1 is MNHEY and CDR2 is SVGAGI in the germline V gene. V shed 0 bases, J shed 2 bases, and the junction held 6 bases outside the gene matches. The CDR3 spans 16 residues. The CDR3 DNA is TGTGCCAGCAGTTACTCCGGGGGGGGGACGACCTACGAGCAGTACTTC. This translates into CASSYSGGGTTYEQYF.

V gene TRBV6-1 combines with J gene TRBJ2-7, with 8 bases identical to TRBD1. The length of the CDR3 is 15 residues. The ends lost 4 bases at V and 4 bases at J; junction bases unmatched: 9. The germline CDR1 and CDR2 sequences are MNHNS and SASEGT. The CDR3 DNA reads as TGTGCCAGCAGTGCATCAGGACAGGGATTGTACGAGCAGTACTTC. Translation gives CASSASGQGLYEQYF.

The J gene is TRBJ2-7, the V gene TRBV27, with 7 bases identical to TRBD1. Trimming at V came to 0 bases and at J to 3 bases, leaving 5 bases not matched to a gene. There are 15 residues in the CDR3. Germline V gives CDR1 MNHEY, CDR2 SMNVEV (reference sequence). The CDR3 loop reads CASSLSGQTNYEQYF. In nucleotides, the CDR3 is TGTGCCAGCAGTTTATCGGGACAGACAAACTACGAGCAGTACTTC.

V is TRBV5-1 and J is TRBJ2-1, with a tentative D call TRBD1 (5 bases). Per the germline V gene, CDR1 is SGHRS and CDR2 is YFSETQ. The ends were cut back, 0 bases at V and 1 base at J, with 8 bases in the middle. The CDR3 has 15 amino acids. CDR3 in DNA: TGCGCCAGCAGCTTGGATCAGGGATCCTACAATGAGCAGTTCTTC. Amino acid sequence: CASSLDQGSYNEQFF.

This clone was recorded a few times. The chain combines TRBV10-1 with TRBJ2-5, with 9 bases that match TRBD2. Trimming cost V 3 bases and J 2 bases; bases outside gene matches: 10. The CDR3 has 17 residues. Germline V gene sequence: CDR1 WNHNN, CDR2 SYGVQD (reference sequence). DNA of the CDR3: TGCGCCAGCAGTGATCCTCCGGGAGCGGGGGGACAAGAGACCCAGTACTTC. Translation gives CASSDPPGAGGQETQYF.

This clone was seen a single time. The chain employs TRBV2 and TRBJ1-3; tentative D call: TRBD1 (5 bases). The V and J ends lost 7 bases and 0 bases respectively, with 13 bases between them. Germline V gene lookup returns CDR1 SNHLY and CDR2 FYNNEI. This CDR3 spans 15 amino acids. Here the CDR3 reads CASNGGRSSGNTIYF. CDR3 DNA: TGTGCCAGCAACGGGGGACGGTCCTCTGGAAACACCATATATTTT.

The J gene is TRBJ2-7, the V gene TRBV15; TRBD2 matches 8 bases. The CDR3 has 13 residues. Per germline, CDR1 LNHNV and CDR2 YYDKDF (reference sequence). Trimming took 5 bases from V and 5 from J; bases not matched to a gene: 5. Written as DNA, the CDR3 is TGTGCCACCAGCTTCTCCGGGAGGGACGAGCAGTACTTC. It translates to CATSFSGRDEQYF.

A note on this clone: The same CDR3 arises from other DNA sequences in this sample as well. The chain has TRBV9 and TRBJ2-7; 7 nucleotides align to TRBD1. Germline trimming cut 0 bases from V and 2 bases from J; bases unmatched to any gene: 2. Germline V gives CDR1 SGDLS, CDR2 YYNGEE. This CDR3 is 14 amino acids long. The chain's CDR3 is CASSVGQGTYEQYF. The CDR3 DNA follows: TGTGCCAGCAGCGTAGGACAGGGAACCTACGAGCAGTACTTC.

The rearrangement joins TRBV27 to TRBJ1-6, with D possibly matching TRBD1 (6 bases). V shed 7 bases and J shed 8 bases, with 21 bases lying between them. CDR3 length: 16 amino acids. The germline V gene encodes CDR1 MNHEY and CDR2 SMNVEV (reference sequence). The CDR3 sequence: CASKPGWTATHSPLHF. In DNA form, the CDR3 reads TGTGCCAGCAAACCGGGGTGGACAGCAACTCATTCACCCCTCCACTTT.

A remark on this clone: Other DNA sequences in the sample encode the same CDR3. V usage is TRBV2 and J usage is TRBJ1-1, with TRBD1 matching 9 bases. CDR3 length: 14 amino acids. V was pared by 3 bases and J by 3 bases, with 2 bases of the junction left unmatched. The germline CDR1 and CDR2 sequences are SNHLY and FYNNEI. CDR3 protein: CASSEGQGYTEAFF. For the CDR3, the DNA is TGTGCCAGCAGTGAGGGACAGGGTTACACTGAAGCTTTCTTT.

This chain links TRBV2 with TRBJ2-2; weak D call: TRBD1 (5 bases). This CDR3 region has 14 residues. V lost 4 bases and J lost 2, with 8 bases in between. From germline, CDR1 is SNHLY and CDR2 FYNNEI. DNA for the CDR3: TGTGCCAGCAGTGTTGACAGCAACACCGGGGAGCTGTTTTTT. This gives the protein CASSVDSNTGELFF.

The chain has TRBV6-1 and TRBJ2-7; the match to TRBD1 covers 9 bases. This CDR3 has 13 residues. Trimming cost V 6 bases and J 3 bases; bases outside gene matches: 3. Germline assignment: CDR1 MNHNS and CDR2 SASEGT. CDR3 sequence reads: CASRGTGFYEQYF. CDR3 nucleotide sequence: TGTGCCAGCAGGGGGACAGGGTTCTACGAGCAGTACTTC.

The rearrangement joins TRBV5-1 to TRBJ2-5, with TRBD2 as a possible D gene (6 bases). This CDR3 region has 14 residues. V lost 4 bases, J lost 5 bases, and 15 bases lay in between. CDR1 and CDR2 (germline): SGHRS, YFSETQ. As DNA, the CDR3 is TGCGCCAGCAGCCTATCCGGGACTTGGGAGACCCAGTACTTC. Translation: CASSLSGTWETQYF.